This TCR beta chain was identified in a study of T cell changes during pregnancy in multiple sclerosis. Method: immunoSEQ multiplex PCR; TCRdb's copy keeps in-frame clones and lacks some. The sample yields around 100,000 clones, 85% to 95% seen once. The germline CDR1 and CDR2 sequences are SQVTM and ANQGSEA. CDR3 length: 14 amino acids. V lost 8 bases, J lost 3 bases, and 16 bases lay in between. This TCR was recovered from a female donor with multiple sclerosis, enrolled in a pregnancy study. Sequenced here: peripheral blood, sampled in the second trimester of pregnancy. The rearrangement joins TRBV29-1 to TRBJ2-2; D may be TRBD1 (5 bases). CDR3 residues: CSTRVGLDTGELFF. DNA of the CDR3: TGCAGCACCAGGGTGGGGTTGGACACCGGGGAGCTGTTTTTT.